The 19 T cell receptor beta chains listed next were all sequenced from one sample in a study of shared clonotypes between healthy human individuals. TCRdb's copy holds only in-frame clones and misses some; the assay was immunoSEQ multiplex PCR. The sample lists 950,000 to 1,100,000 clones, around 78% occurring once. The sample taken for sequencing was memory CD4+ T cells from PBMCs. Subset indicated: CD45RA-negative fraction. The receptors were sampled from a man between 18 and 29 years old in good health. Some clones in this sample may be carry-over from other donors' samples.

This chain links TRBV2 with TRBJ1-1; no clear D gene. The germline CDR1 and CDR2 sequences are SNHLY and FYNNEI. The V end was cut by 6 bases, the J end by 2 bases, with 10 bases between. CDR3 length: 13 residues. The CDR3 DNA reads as TGTGCCAGCAGCGTCTCAGCCAACACTGAAGCTTTCTTT. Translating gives CASSVSANTEAFF.

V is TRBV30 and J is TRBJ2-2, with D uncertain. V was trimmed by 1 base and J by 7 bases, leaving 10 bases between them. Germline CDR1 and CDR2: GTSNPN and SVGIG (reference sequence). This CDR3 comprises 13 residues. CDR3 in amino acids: CAWSALVFGELFF. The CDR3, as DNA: TGTGCCTGGAGTGCCCTAGTCTTCGGGGAGCTGTTTTTT.

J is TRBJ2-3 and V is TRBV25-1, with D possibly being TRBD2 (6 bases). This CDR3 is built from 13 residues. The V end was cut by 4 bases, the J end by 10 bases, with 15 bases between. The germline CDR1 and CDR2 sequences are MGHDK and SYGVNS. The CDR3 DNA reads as TGTGCCAGCAGTGCTGCGGGGTATAGAGCGCAGTATTTT. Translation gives CASSAAGYRAQYF.

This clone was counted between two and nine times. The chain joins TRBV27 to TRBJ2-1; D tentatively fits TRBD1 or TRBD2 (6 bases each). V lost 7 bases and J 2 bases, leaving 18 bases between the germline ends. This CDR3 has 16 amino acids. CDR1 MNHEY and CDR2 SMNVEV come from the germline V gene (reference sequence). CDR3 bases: TGTGCCAGCATCCAGCGTCCCGGGGGCACCTACAATGAGCAGTTCTTC. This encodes CASIQRPGGTYNEQFF.

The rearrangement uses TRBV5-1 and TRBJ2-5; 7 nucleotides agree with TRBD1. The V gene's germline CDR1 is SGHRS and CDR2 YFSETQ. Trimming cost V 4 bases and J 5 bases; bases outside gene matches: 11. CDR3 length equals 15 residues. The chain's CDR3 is CASSSLGQSGETQYF. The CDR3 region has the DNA TGCGCCAGCAGCAGCCTGGGACAGTCAGGGGAGACCCAGTACTTC.

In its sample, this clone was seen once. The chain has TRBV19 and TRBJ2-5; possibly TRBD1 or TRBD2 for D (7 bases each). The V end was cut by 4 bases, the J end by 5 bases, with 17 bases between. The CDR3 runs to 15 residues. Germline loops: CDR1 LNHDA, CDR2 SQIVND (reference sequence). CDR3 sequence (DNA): TGTGCCAGTAGTACACAGACAGGGCGGGGGGAGACCCAGTACTTC. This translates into CASSTQTGRGETQYF.

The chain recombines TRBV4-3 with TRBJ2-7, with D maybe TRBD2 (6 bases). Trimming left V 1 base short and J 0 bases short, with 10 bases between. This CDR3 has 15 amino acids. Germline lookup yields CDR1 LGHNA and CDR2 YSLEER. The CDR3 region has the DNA TGCGCCAGCAGCCAAGTAGCGGACTACTCCTACGAGCAGTACTTC. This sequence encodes CASSQVADYSYEQYF.

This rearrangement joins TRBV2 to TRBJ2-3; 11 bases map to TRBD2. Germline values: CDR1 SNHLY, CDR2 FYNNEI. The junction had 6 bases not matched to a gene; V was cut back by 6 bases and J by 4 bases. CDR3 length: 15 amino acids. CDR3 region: CASSATSGSPDTQYF. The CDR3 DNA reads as TGTGCCAGCAGCGCCACTAGCGGGAGCCCAGATACGCAGTATTTT.

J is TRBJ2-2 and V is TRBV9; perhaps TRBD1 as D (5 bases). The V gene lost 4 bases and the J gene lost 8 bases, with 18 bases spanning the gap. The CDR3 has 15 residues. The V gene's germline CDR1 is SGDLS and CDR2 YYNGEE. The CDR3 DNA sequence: TGTGCCAGCAGCCTACAAGTGGGGCCTCATGGGGAGCTGTTTTTT. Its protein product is CASSLQVGPHGELFF.

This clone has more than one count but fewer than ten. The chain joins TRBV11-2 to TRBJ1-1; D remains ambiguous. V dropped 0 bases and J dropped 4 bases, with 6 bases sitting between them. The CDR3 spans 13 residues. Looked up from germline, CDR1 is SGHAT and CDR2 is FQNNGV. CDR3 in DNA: TGTGCCAGCAGCTTAGATCCGGGCACTGAAGCTTTCTTT. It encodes CASSLDPGTEAFF.

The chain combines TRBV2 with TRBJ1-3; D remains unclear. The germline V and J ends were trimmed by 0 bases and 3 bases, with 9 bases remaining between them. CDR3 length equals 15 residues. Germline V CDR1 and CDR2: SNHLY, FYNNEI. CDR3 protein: CASSEAMVGGNTIYF. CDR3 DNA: TGTGCCAGCAGTGAAGCTATGGTCGGTGGAAACACCATATATTTT.

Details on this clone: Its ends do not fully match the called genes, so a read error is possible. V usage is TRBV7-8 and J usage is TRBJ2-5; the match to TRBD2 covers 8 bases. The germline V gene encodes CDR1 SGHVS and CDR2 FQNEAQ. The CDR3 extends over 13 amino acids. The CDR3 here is CASRRGDHETQYF. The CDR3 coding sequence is TGTGCCAGCAGGCGGGGGGACCACGAGACCCAGTACTTC.

The CDR3 here is CASSDASGAYTGELFF. CDR3 nucleotides: TGCGCCAGCAGTGACGCTAGCGGGGCCTACACCGGGGAGCTGTTTTTT. This chain joins TRBV10-1 and TRBJ2-2; 9 bases agree with TRBD2. Germline lookup yields CDR1 WNHNN and CDR2 SYGVQD (reference sequence). V was pared by 3 bases and J by 3 bases, with 5 bases of the junction left unmatched. This CDR3 comprises 16 residues.

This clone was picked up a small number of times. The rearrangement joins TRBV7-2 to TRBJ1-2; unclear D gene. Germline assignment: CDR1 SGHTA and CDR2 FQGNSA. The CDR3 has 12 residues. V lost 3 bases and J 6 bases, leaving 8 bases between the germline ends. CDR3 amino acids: CASSFQKDGYTF. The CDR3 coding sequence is TGTGCCAGCAGCTTTCAGAAGGATGGCTACACCTTC. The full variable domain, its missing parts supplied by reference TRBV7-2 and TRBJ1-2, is GAGVSQSPSNKVTEKGKDVELRCDPISGHTALYWYRQSLGQGLEFLIYFQGNSAPDKSGLPSDRFSAERTGGSVSTLTIQRTQQEDSAVYLCASSFQKDGYTFGSGTRLTVV.

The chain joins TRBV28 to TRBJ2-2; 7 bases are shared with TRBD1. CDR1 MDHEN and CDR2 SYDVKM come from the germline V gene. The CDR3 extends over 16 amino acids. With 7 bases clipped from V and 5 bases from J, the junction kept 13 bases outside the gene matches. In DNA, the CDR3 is TGTGCCAGCACCTTATACCGGGACAGAGAAACCGGGGAGCTGTTTTTT. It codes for CASTLYRDRETGELFF.

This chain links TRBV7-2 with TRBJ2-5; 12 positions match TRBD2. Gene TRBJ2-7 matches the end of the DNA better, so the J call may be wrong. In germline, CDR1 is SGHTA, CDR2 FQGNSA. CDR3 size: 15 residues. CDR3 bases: TGTGCCAGCAGCTCGTCCGGACTAGCGGGAACCGAGCAGTACTTC. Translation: CASSSSGLAGTEQYF.

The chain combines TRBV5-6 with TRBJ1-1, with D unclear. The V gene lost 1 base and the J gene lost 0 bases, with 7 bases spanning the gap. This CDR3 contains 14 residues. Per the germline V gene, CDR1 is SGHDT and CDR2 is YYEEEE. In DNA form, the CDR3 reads TGTGCCAGCAGCTTGATCGGGGTGAACACTGAAGCTTTCTTT. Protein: CASSLIGVNTEAFF.

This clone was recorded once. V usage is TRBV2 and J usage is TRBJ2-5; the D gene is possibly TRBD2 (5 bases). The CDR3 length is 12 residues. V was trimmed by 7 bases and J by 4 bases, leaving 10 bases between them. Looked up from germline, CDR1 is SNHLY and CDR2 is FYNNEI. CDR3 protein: CASTREGETQYF. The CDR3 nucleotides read TGTGCCAGCACGAGGGAAGGAGAGACCCAGTACTTC.

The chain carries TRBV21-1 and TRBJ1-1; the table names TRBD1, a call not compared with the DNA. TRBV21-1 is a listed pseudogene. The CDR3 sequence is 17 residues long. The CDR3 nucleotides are TGTGCCAGCACCCCGACAGGGAAGGAAACTAGGAACACTGAAGCTTTCTTT. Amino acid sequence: CASTPTGKETRNTEAFF.